This entry concerns a single T cell receptor (beta chain). The entry originates in a study of blood T cell repertoires in COVID-19. Produced via immunoSEQ multiplex PCR; TCRdb's table is partial and in-frame only. The table has roughly 150,000 clones, around nine tenths seen once; the top ten hold roughly 2.5%. The CDR3 covers 16 residues. From germline, CDR1 is SGHKS and CDR2 YYEKEE (reference sequence). With V trimmed by 7 bases and J by 4 bases, 7 bases remained unmatched. The gene calls are TRBV5-5 and TRBJ2-2; 13 nucleotides line up with TRBD2. The specimen sequenced was peripheral blood. This receptor was identified in a woman at least 80 years old with COVID-19, enrolled during active disease. Here the CDR3 reads CASSETSGRFTGELFF. The DNA for the CDR3 is TGTGCCAGCTCTGAGACTAGCGGGAGGTTCACCGGGGAGCTGTTTTTT. Using reference TRBV5-5 and TRBJ2-2 for the parts outside the CDR3, the full variable domain is DAGVTQSPTHLIKTRGQQVTLRCSPISGHKSVSWYQQVLGQGPQFIFQYYEKEERGRGNFPDRFSARQFPNYSSELNVNALLLGDSALYLCASSETSGRFTGELFFGEGSRLTVL.